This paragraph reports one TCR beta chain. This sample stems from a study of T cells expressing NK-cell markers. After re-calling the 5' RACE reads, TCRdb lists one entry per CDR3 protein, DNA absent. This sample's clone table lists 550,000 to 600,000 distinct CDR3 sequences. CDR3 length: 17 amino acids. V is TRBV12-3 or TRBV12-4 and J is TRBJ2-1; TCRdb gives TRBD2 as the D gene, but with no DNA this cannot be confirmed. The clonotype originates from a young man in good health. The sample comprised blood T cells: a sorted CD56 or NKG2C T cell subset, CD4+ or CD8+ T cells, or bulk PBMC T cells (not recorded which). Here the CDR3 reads CASRMSTGPVRYNEQFF.